This entry lists 13 T cell receptor beta chains sequenced from one sample in a study of OX40 agonist ivuxolimab in advanced cancers. TCRdb's table, derived via immunoSEQ multiplex PCR, lists solely in-frame clones and lacks some. The sample holds about 40,000 clones, 88% seen once. Here the sequenced sample was CD4+ or CD8+ T cells sorted from blood, taken in a trial of the OX40 agonist ivuxolimab. The receptors shown here come from an adult with an advanced solid tumor such as melanoma, head and neck, liver or kidney cancer.

The chain uses TRBV4-1 and TRBJ1-2; D is undetermined. Per germline, CDR1 MGHRA and CDR2 YSYEKL. The CDR3 length is 12 residues. V lost 3 bases to trimming and J lost 8 bases, with 10 bases between them. The CDR3 DNA follows: TGCGCCAGCAGCCAGAACTCCTACGGCTACACCTTC. As protein: CASSQNSYGYTF.

The gene calls are TRBV7-2 and TRBJ1-1, with D tentatively TRBD1 (6 bases). The CDR3 is 15 amino acids. V dropped 2 bases and J dropped 6 bases, with 16 bases sitting between them. The V gene's germline CDR1 is SGHTA and CDR2 FQGNSA. CDR3 sequence reads: CASSLYSGGAAEAFF. In nucleotides, the CDR3 is TGTGCCAGCAGCTTATATTCTGGGGGGGCCGCTGAAGCTTTCTTT.

This rearrangement joins TRBV6-4 to TRBJ2-3, with D tentatively TRBD1 (7 bases). In germline, CDR1 is MRHNA, CDR2 SNTAGT. The CDR3 totals 14 residues. Trimming pared 4 bases from V and 2 bases from J, leaving 10 bases between. The CDR3 DNA follows: TGTGCCAGCAGTGGACAGGGACTCACAGATACGCAGTATTTT. It codes for CASSGQGLTDTQYF.

The J gene is TRBJ1-2, the V gene TRBV6-1; D is unclear. The V gene lost 0 bases and the J gene lost 4 bases, with 9 bases spanning the gap. CDR3 size: 14 residues. Germline CDR1 reads MNHNS; CDR2 reads SASEGT. Here the CDR3 DNA reads TGTGCCAGCAGTGAAGCGGGCACCAGCTATGGCTACACCTTC. Residues: CASSEAGTSYGYTF.

This chain links TRBV6-1 with TRBJ2-1, with D tentatively TRBD1 (5 bases). The CDR3 is made up of 13 amino acids. CDR1 and CDR2 (germline): MNHNS, SASEGT. Trimming removed 4 bases from V and 7 bases from J, with 11 bases in between. CDR3 nucleotide sequence: TGTGCCAGCAGTGGCGACAGCCTTAATGAGCAGTTCTTC. Amino acid sequence: CASSGDSLNEQFF.

This CDR3 reads CASSLRRAGNTEAFF. The CDR3 coding sequence is TGTGCCAGCAGCTTACGAAGGGCAGGGAACACTGAAGCTTTCTTT. This chain connects TRBV7-9 to TRBJ1-1; no firm D call. In germline, CDR1 is SEHNR, CDR2 FQNEAQ (reference sequence). The CDR3 has 15 amino acids. The V gene lost 2 bases and the J gene lost 1 base, with 11 bases spanning the gap.

The J gene is TRBJ2-2, the V gene TRBV11-2, with 8 bases matching TRBD2. From germline, CDR1 is SGHAT and CDR2 FQNNGV. This CDR3 has 16 residues. With V trimmed by 2 bases and J by 3 bases, 5 bases remained unmatched. The CDR3 sequence: CASSLRSGDHTGELFF. Written as DNA, the CDR3 is TGTGCCAGCAGCTTACGTAGCGGGGACCACACCGGGGAGCTGTTTTTT.

The V gene is TRBV11-2, the J gene TRBJ2-1; tentatively, D is TRBD1 (6 bases). CDR1 SGHAT and CDR2 FQNNGV come from the germline V gene. Trimming removed 5 bases from V and 7 bases from J, with 9 bases in between. This CDR3 spans 12 amino acids. CDR3: CASSAGVNEQFF. CDR3 nucleotides: TGTGCCAGCAGCGCAGGGGTGAATGAGCAGTTCTTC.

The chain joins TRBV28 to TRBJ1-1; 11 bases match TRBD1. The CDR3 is 14 amino acids. V was clipped by 3 bases and J by 7 bases; unmatched bases: 4. Looked up from germline, CDR1 is MDHEN and CDR2 is SYDVKM. DNA of the CDR3: TGTGCCAGCAGTTTCCCGGGACAGGGGGTTGAAGCTTTCTTT. It encodes CASSFPGQGVEAFF.

This chain links TRBV28 with TRBJ2-1; 13 nucleotides agree with TRBD2. This CDR3 is built from 14 residues. In germline, CDR1 is MDHEN, CDR2 SYDVKM. After removal of 7 bases from V and 12 bases from J, the junction contained 9 bases not matched to a gene. CDR3 DNA sequence: TGTGCCAGCACTTGGACTAGCGGGAGTGGACCGCAGTTCTTC. This codes for CASTWTSGSGPQFF. Full variable domain (missing parts from reference TRBV28 and TRBJ2-1): DVKVTQSSRYLVKRTGEKVFLECVQDMDHENMFWYRQDPGLGLRLIYFSYDVKMKEKGDIPEGYSVSREKKERFSLILESASTNQTSMYLCASTWTSGSGPQFFGPGTRLTVL.

This chain joins TRBV15 and TRBJ2-7; the D gene is possibly TRBD2 (6 bases). This CDR3 has 14 amino acids. Germline CDR1 and CDR2: LNHNV and YYDKDF (reference sequence). Trimming stripped 1 base from V and 4 bases from J, with 11 bases between. The CDR3 nucleotides are TGTGCCACCAGCAGAGCGTCCGCGGGGTACGAGCAGTACTTC. Translated: CATSRASAGYEQYF.

The rearrangement uses TRBV6-1 and TRBJ1-2, with TRBD1 matching 9 bases. V shed 2 bases and J 4 bases; nucleotides not matched to a gene: 8. The CDR3 contains 16 residues. The germline CDR1 and CDR2 sequences are MNHNS and SASEGT. DNA of the CDR3: TGTGCCAGCAGTGAATTTGTGGGACAGGGACTCTATGGCTACACCTTC. This encodes CASSEFVGQGLYGYTF.

The V call is TRBV6-1, the J call TRBJ2-3, with 11 bases identical to TRBD2. V gave up 4 bases and J gave up 0 bases; unmatched junction bases: 3. There are 16 residues in the CDR3. The germline CDR1 and CDR2 sequences are MNHNS and SASEGT. CDR3 region: CASSALAGGSTDTQYF. For the CDR3, the DNA is TGTGCCAGCAGTGCGCTAGCGGGAGGTAGCACAGATACGCAGTATTTT.